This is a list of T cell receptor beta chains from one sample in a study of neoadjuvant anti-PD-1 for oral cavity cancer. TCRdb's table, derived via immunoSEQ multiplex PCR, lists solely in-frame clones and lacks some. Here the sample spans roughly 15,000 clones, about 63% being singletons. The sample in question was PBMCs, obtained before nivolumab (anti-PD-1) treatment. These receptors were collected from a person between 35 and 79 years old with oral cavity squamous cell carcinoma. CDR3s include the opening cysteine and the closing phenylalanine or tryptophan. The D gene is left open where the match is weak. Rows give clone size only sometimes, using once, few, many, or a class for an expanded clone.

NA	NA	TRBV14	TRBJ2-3	TGTGCCAGCAGCCAAGTGGGGTCCCTTCGGGATACGCAGTATTTT	CASSQVGSLRDTQYF
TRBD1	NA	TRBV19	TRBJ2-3	TGTGCCAGTAGTGAGTTACAGGGGGGCACAGATACGCAGTATTTT	CASSELQGGTDTQYF
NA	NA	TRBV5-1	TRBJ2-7	TGCGCCAGCAGCCCCCTGTTAAGGAGCTACGAGCAGTACTTC	CASSPLLRSYEQYF
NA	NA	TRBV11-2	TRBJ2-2	TGTGCCAGCAGCTTAGATTCTGGACTGAACACCGGGGAGCTGTTTTTT	CASSLDSGLNTGELFF
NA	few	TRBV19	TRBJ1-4	TGTGCCAGTAGCCCCTCGGGGGTTGAAAAACTGTTTTTT	CASSPSGVEKLFF
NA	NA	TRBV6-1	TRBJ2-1	TGTGCCAGCCAGCTCATGGCCAGCTCCTACAATGAGCAGTTCTTC	CASQLMASSYNEQFF
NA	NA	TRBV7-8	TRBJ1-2	TGTGCCAGCAGCTTAGATGACCTCTATGGCTACACCTTC	CASSLDDLYGYTF
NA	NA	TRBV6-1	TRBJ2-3	TGTGCCAGCTCCCCTGAGAGGTTGAGCGCAGATACGCAGTATTTT	CASSPERLSADTQYF
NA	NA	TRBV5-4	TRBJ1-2	TGTGCCAGCAGCTTTAGAAATAACTATGGCTACACCTTC	CASSFRNNYGYTF
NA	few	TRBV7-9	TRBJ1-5	TGTGCCAGCAGCTTAGGGGCAGGTAACGAGCCCCAGCATTTT	CASSLGAGNEPQHF
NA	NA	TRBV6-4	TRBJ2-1	TGTGCCAGCAGAGAGGGGGCAGGGAGGAGCAATGAGCAGTTCTTC	CASREGAGRSNEQFF
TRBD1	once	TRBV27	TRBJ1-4	TGTGCCAGCAGTTTAGACGGCAGGGGGCAGGACGAAAAACTGTTTTTT	CASSLDGRGQDEKLFF
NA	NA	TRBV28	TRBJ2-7	TGTGCCAGCAGTACATTTCGGCGGGGCGAGCAGTACTTC	CASSTFRRGEQYF
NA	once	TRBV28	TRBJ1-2	TGTGCCAGCAGTTTGGCGGGCAGGGCTACTAACTATGGCTACACCTTC	CASSLAGRATNYGYTF
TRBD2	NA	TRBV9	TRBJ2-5	TGTGCCAGCAGTCGAGGACTAGCGGGAGTGATCCAAGAGACCCAGTACTTC	CASSRGLAGVIQETQYF
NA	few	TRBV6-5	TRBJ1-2	TGTGCCACCCTCCAGGGCACCTATGGCTACACCTTC	CATLQGTYGYTF
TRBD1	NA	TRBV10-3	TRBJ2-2	TGTGCCATCAGTGAGGCAACAGGGGGCAGGGACACCGGGGAGCTGTTTTTT	CAISEATGGRDTGELFF
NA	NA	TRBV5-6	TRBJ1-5	TGTGCCAGCAGCAGAGGTCAGAGTTGGGGTCCCAATCAGCCCCAGCATTTT	CASSRGQSWGPNQPQHF
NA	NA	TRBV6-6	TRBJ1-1	TGTGCCAGCAGTTTTGTCATGAACACTGAAGCTTTCTTT	CASSFVMNTEAFF
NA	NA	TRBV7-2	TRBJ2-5	TGTGCCAGCAGCTATATACATCAGGAGACCCAGTACTTC	CASSYIHQETQYF
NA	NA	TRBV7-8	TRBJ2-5	TGTGCCAGCAGCTCGGACATGTACCAAGAGACCCAGTACTTC	CASSSDMYQETQYF
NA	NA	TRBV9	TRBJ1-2	TGTGCCAGCAGCAACGAGCAAGGGTATGGCTACACCTTC	CASSNEQGYGYTF
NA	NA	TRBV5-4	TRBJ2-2	TGTGCCAGCAGCTTGGGAAGGGGAGACACCGGGGAGCTGTTTTTT	CASSLGRGDTGELFF
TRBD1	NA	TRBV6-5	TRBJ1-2	TGTGCCAGCAGTAGGCAGGACAGGGTTTATGGCTACACCTTC	CASSRQDRVYGYTF
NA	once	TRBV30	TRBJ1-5	TGTGCCTGGAGTGTATCGCGTCAGCCCCAGCATTTT	CAWSVSRQPQHF